These 10 T cell receptor beta chains came from one sample sequenced in a study of human T cells and chemical hapten exposure. Time point specified: patch test 1, 2 weeks after DPC sensitization. Sample treatment: therapeutic diphenylcyclopropenone sensitization with weekly scalp DPC. Each CDR3 protein is one row after TCRdb ran MiXCR on the RACE reads. Here the sample spans roughly 160,000 distinct CDR3 sequences, about 15% being singletons. The sequencing used whole blood, collected in connection with sensitization to the hapten diphenylcyclopropenone (DPC). The source is a woman aged 25 to 39 with alopecia areata. Some clones in this sample may be carry-over from other donors' samples.

This clonotype showed up just a few times. The genes are TRBV5-1 and TRBJ2-3; 12 positions agree with TRBD2. CDR1 is SGHRS, CDR2 YFSETQ, per germline. The CDR3 is 15 amino acids. Unmatched junction bases numbered 5, after V lost 4 bases and J lost 5 bases. The CDR3 loop reads CASSLAGGPVDTQYF. The CDR3 DNA reads as TGCGCCAGCAGCCTAGCGGGGGGGCCGGTAGATACGCAGTATTTT. Based on the CDR3 plus reference TRBV5-1 and TRBJ2-3, the full variable domain is KAGVTQTPRYLIKTRGQQVTLSCSPISGHRSVSWYQQTPGQGLQFLFEYFSETQRNKGNFPGRFSGRQFSNSRSEMNVSTLELGDSALYLCASSLAGGPVDTQYFGPGTRLTVL.

This clonotype was found a few times. The chain couples TRBV4-2 to TRBJ2-3, with 12 bases identical to TRBD2. This CDR3 has 16 residues. The J segment lost 6 bases and the V segment lost 3 bases, leaving 7 bases of the junction unmatched. CDR1 is LGHNA, CDR2 YNFKEQ, per germline. The DNA of the CDR3 is TGTGCCAGCAGCCACAAGCTAGCGGGAGGGGCGGATACGCAGTATTTT. Its translation is CASSHKLAGGADTQYF.

This chain links TRBV18 with TRBJ2-1; D is unclear. Germline V CDR1 and CDR2: KGHSH, LQKENI. This CDR3 is 15 amino acids long. V shed 2 bases and J shed 6 bases, with 14 bases lying between them. Here the CDR3 reads CASSPGVGSPNEQFF. DNA of the CDR3: TGTGCCAGCTCACCAGGGGTCGGTTCCCCCAATGAGCAGTTCTTC. Combining the CDR3 with reference TRBV18 and TRBJ2-1 gives the whole variable domain NAGVMQNPRHLVRRRGQEARLRCSPMKGHSHVYWYRQLPEEGLKFMVYLQKENIIDESGMPKERFSAEFPKEGPSILRIQQVVRGDSAAYFCASSPGVGSPNEQFFGPGTRLTVL.

The CDR3 region has the DNA TGTGCCAGCAGCTCCTCTAGCATCGGCAATGAGCAGTTCTTC. Its protein product is CASSSSSIGNEQFF. The chain has TRBV11-2 and TRBJ2-1; D may be TRBD2 (5 bases). The CDR3 contains 14 residues. V gave up 4 bases and J gave up 6 bases, with 13 bases separating them. The germline V gene has CDR1 SGHAT and CDR2 FQNNGV.

This clonotype was recorded at least ten times. The V call is TRBV5-1, the J call TRBJ2-3, with D tentatively TRBD2 (5 bases). The CDR3 has 13 amino acids. V lost 4 bases, J lost 6 bases, and 12 bases lay in between. CDR1 is SGHRS, CDR2 YFSETQ, per germline. The CDR3 region has the DNA TGCGCCAGCAGCGCGGGTGGGCTGGATACGCAGTATTTT. It specifies CASSAGGLDTQYF. Using reference TRBV5-1 and TRBJ2-3 for the parts outside the CDR3, the full variable domain is KAGVTQTPRYLIKTRGQQVTLSCSPISGHRSVSWYQQTPGQGLQFLFEYFSETQRNKGNFPGRFSGRQFSNSRSEMNVSTLELGDSALYLCASSAGGLDTQYFGPGTRLTVL.

This chain links TRBV6-2 or TRBV6-3 with TRBJ1-5; tentatively, D is TRBD1 (5 bases). V was shortened by 2 bases and J by 4 bases, with 12 bases between the two germline ends. This CDR3 region has 15 residues. The germline gives CDR1 MNHEY, CDR2 SVGEGT. Here the CDR3 reads CASSYGTAVNQPQHF. The DNA of the CDR3 is TGTGCCAGCAGTTACGGGACGGCAGTTAATCAGCCCCAGCATTTT.

The CDR3 DNA follows: TGCGCCAGCAGCCAAGATATTATTACCCAAGAGACCCAGTACTTC. Translation gives CASSQDIITQETQYF. J is TRBJ2-5 and V is TRBV4-1, with no clear D. This CDR3 is built from 15 residues. Germline-derived CDR1 and CDR2 are MGHRA and YSYEKL. V gave up 0 bases and J gave up 1 base, with 9 bases separating them.

The J gene is TRBJ1-4, the V gene TRBV29-1; D is uncertain. The CDR3 is made up of 14 amino acids. Germline loops: CDR1 SQVTM, CDR2 ANQGSEA. Trimming removed 5 bases at V and 4 bases at J, with 14 bases between. The chain's CDR3 is CSVRSGGLNEKLFF. DNA for the CDR3: TGCAGCGTTAGGTCTGGAGGCCTTAATGAAAAACTGTTTTTT.

V usage is TRBV3-1 and J usage is TRBJ2-7; 9 nucleotides align to TRBD2. V was clipped by 2 bases and J by 2 bases; unmatched bases: 4. The CDR3 is 15 amino acids. The germline V gene has CDR1 LGHDT and CDR2 YNNKEL (reference sequence). CDR3 in DNA: TGTGCCAGCAGCCAATCGACTAGCGGTCCCTACGAGCAGTACTTC. As protein: CASSQSTSGPYEQYF.

The CDR3 spells CASSEGRTGRNEQFF. CDR3 sequence (DNA): TGTGCCAGCAGTGAAGGGAGGACAGGGAGGAATGAGCAGTTCTTC. This chain uses TRBV6-1 with TRBJ2-1, with TRBD1 matching 8 bases. This CDR3 contains 15 residues. The germline CDR1 and CDR2 sequences are MNHNS and SASEGT. The trim removed 1 base at V and 7 bases at J, leaving 6 bases unmatched.